The sequence of this T cell receptor beta chain was determined in a study of monozygotic twins with inflammatory bowel disease. CDR1 is DFQATT and CDR2 is SNEGSKA in the germline V gene (reference sequence). The CDR3 totals 15 residues. The study, taken as a whole, reports: Clonotype sharing was lower in IBD patients than healthy twins, most markedly with disease activity. The co-twins with IBD showed lower TCRbeta diversity (inverse Simpson) than their healthy siblings.

From its re-call of the 5' RACE reads, TCRdb lists each CDR3 protein once, without DNA. The specimen's table records about 300,000 distinct CDR3 sequences. Whole blood without T cell sorting served as the source of isolated total RNA. Remarks on this clonotype: Its target is unknown.

Sequenced: blood. This chain links TRBV20-1 with TRBJ2-4. This TCR was recovered from a human donor with ulcerative colitis or Crohn's disease, or a healthy co-twin of an affected twin (not recorded which). The CDR3 protein is CSASSQHAAKNIQYF.